The clone carrying this T cell receptor (beta chain) was picked up a small number of times. CDR3 length: 13 amino acids. The ends were cut back, 1 base at V and 2 bases at J, with 6 bases in the middle. CDR1 SGHVS and CDR2 FQNEAQ come from the germline V gene. The investigators made TCR beta cDNA from about 0.45 ug total RNA, using a constant-region primer. A slightly modified ARM-PCR protocol with three nested multiplex PCR rounds produced these TCR beta libraries. It was with TRBV1-TRBV30 forward primers and a C-beta reverse primer that the first two PCR rounds were run, at 10 cycles each. From the multiplex PCR reads, TCRdb called clonotypes with MiXCR, one entry per CDR3 protein. The sample has 100,000 to 150,000 distinct CDR3 sequences; 50% to 80% are singletons. Unsorted bulk tissue (about 20-30 mg) underwent RNA and DNA co-extraction. Samples came from superior, inferior, lateral poles and tumor centre.

The sample originates from a study of tumor-infiltrating lymphocytes in primary liver carcinoma. The V and J genes are TRBV7-8 and TRBJ2-7; unclear D gene. The receptor was isolated from an older woman with primary liver carcinoma and hepatitis B virus infection. The sequencing sample was made of liver tumor tissue from sampling region 3. Subset in this sample: tumor region T3, left-lateral pole. The CDR3 here is CASSLVQTYEQYF. The CDR3 DNA follows: TGTGCCAGCAGCTTAGTCCAGACCTACGAGCAGTACTTC.